This T cell receptor (beta chain) is drawn from a study of shared clonotypes between healthy human individuals. TCRdb's copy holds only in-frame clones and misses some; the assay was immunoSEQ multiplex PCR. The table shows more than 900,000 clones, with 75% to 85% occurring only once. Per germline, CDR1 ENHRY and CDR2 SYGVKD. V shed 4 bases and J shed 1 base, with 10 bases lying between them. The CDR3 sequence is 14 residues long. The J gene is TRBJ1-2, the V gene TRBV10-3; no clear D gene. The receptor was isolated from a man aged 18 to 30 in good health. Some clones in this sample may be carry-over from other donors' samples. Specimen: memory CD4+ T cells from PBMCs. As for subset: CD45RA-negative fraction. For the CDR3, the DNA is TGTGCCATCAGTGCGGGAGGTGATAACTATGGCTACACCTTC. Its protein is CAISAGGDNYGYTF.